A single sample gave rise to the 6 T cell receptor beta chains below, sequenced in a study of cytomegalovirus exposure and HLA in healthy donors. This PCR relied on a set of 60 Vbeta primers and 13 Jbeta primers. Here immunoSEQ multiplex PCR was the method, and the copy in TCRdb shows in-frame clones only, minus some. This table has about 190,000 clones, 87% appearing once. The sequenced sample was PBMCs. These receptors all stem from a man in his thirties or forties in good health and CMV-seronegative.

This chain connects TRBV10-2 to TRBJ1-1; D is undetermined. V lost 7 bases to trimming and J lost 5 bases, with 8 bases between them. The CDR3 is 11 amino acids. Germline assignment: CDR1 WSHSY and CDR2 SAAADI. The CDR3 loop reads CASTEATEAFF. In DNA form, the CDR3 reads TGCGCCAGCACCGAGGCGACTGAAGCTTTCTTT.

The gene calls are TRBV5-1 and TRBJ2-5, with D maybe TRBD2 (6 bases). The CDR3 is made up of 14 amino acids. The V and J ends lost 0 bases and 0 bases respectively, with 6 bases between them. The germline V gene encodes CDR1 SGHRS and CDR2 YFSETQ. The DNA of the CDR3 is TGCGCCAGCAGCTTGGCGGGAGACCAAGAGACCCAGTACTTC. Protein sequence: CASSLAGDQETQYF.

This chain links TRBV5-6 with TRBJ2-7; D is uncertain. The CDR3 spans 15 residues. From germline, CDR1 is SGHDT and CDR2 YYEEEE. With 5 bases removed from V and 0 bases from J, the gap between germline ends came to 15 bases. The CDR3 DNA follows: TGTGCCAGCAGTCTCGATGTTAGCCCCTCCTACGAGCAGTACTTC. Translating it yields CASSLDVSPSYEQYF.

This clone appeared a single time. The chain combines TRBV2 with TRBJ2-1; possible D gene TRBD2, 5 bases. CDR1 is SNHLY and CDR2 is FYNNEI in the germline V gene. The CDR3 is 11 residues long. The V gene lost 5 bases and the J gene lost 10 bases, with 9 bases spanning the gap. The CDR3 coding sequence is TGTGCCAGCAGTAGGCTAGCCGAGCAGTTCTTC. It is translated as CASSRLAEQFF.

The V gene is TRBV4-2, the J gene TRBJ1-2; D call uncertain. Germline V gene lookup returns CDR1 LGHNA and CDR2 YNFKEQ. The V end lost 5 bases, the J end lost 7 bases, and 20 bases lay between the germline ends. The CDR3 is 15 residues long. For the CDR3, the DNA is TGTGCCAGCAGCTTGGCTTATTCGGCTCCAGGTGGCTACACCTTC. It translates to CASSLAYSAPGGYTF.

The CDR3 region is CASSPPMGGSGETQYF. The CDR3 DNA reads as TGTGCCAGCTCACCACCAATGGGGGGATCGGGAGAGACCCAGTACTTC. The genes are TRBV18 and TRBJ2-5, with D tentatively TRBD2 (6 bases). The germline V gene has CDR1 KGHSH and CDR2 LQKENI. Trimming shortened V by 0 bases and J by 4 bases, and 15 bases separated the two germline ends. CDR3 length: 16 residues.